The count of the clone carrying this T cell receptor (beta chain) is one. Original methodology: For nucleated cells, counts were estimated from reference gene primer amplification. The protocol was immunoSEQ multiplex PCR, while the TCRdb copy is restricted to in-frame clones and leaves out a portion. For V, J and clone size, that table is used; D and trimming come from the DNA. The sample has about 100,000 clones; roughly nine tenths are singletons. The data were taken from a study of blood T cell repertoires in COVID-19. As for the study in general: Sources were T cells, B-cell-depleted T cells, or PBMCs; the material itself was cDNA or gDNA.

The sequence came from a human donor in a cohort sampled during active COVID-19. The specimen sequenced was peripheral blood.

CDR3 region: CASREQGALNTEAFF. As DNA, the CDR3 is TGTGCCAGCAGGGAACAGGGGGCACTGAACACTGAAGCTTTCTTT. This chain joins TRBV2 and TRBJ1-1; 9 bases are a match to TRBD1. J lost 0 bases, V lost 6 bases, and 5 bases had no gene match. CDR3 length: 15 residues. Germline CDR1 reads SNHLY; CDR2 reads FYNNEI.